This TCR beta chain stems from a study of blood T cell repertoires in COVID-19. The repertoire was sequenced with immunoSEQ multiplex PCR; TCRdb's copy has only in-frame clones and lacks some. This sample has approximately 280,000 clones, with roughly 90% found just once. CDR3 length: 14 amino acids. CDR1 is SQVTM and CDR2 is ANQGSEA in the germline V gene. V was clipped by 4 bases and J by 4 bases; unmatched bases: 5. The chain is built from TRBV29-1 and TRBJ1-5; 9 bases fit TRBD1. The sequencing sample was made of peripheral blood. This clonotype originated in a man aged 50-60 years with acute or convalescent COVID-19. The CDR3 loop is CSVAIGTGNQPQHF. The CDR3 region has the DNA TGCAGCGTTGCAATAGGGACAGGGAATCAGCCCCAGCATTTT.